These 8 T cell receptor beta chains were all obtained from the same sample, sequenced in a study of blood T cell repertoires in COVID-19. Method: immunoSEQ multiplex PCR; TCRdb's copy keeps in-frame clones and lacks some. The sample contains some 83,000 clones, roughly nine tenths of which appear only once. The sample consisted of peripheral blood. These TCRs come from an elderly man in a cohort sampled during active COVID-19.

CDR3 nucleotides: TGTGCCAGCAGCTTGGAGACAGGGAGCTCCTACGAGCAGTACTTC. It translates to CASSLETGSSYEQYF. J is TRBJ2-7 and V is TRBV5-4, with 7 bases lining up with TRBD1. Trimming cost V 0 bases and J 0 bases; bases outside gene matches: 3. This CDR3 has 15 amino acids. Looked up from germline, CDR1 is SGHNT and CDR2 is YYREEE (reference sequence).

The V gene is TRBV6-4, the J gene TRBJ1-2; D is unresolved. Trimming took off 0 bases at V and 5 bases at J, with 19 bases between the two ends. The germline CDR1 and CDR2 sequences are MRHNA and SNTAGT. The CDR3 has 17 amino acids. CDR3 in amino acids: CASSDSGDPRTIYGYTF. The CDR3 DNA follows: TGTGCCAGCAGTGACTCTGGAGACCCCAGAACTATTTATGGCTACACCTTC.

The J gene is TRBJ2-2, the V gene TRBV20-1; 10 bases fit TRBD2. The ends lost 3 bases at V and 11 bases at J; junction bases unmatched: 9. Germline V gene sequence: CDR1 DFQATT, CDR2 SNEGSKA (reference sequence). The CDR3 consists of 14 residues. This chain's CDR3 is CSASLLAGRVELFF. CDR3 nucleotide sequence: TGCAGTGCTAGTCTACTAGCGGGAAGGGTAGAGCTGTTTTTT.

The chain employs TRBV7-3 and TRBJ1-2, with 10 bases aligning to TRBD1. Germline values: CDR1 SGHTA, CDR2 FQGTGA. The CDR3 contains 15 residues. After removal of 5 bases from V and 7 bases from J, the junction contained 10 bases not matched to a gene. The CDR3 here is CASSATGTGVSGYTF. In DNA form, the CDR3 reads TGTGCCAGCAGCGCTACCGGGACAGGGGTATCTGGCTACACCTTC.

The chain employs TRBV5-6 and TRBJ2-3, with 11 positions matching TRBD2. Trimming took 4 bases from V and 3 from J; bases not matched to a gene: 4. The germline CDR1 and CDR2 sequences are SGHDT and YYEEEE. The CDR3 is 15 amino acids. CDR3 coding DNA: TGTGCCAGCAGCATGCGACTAGCGGGGACAGATACGCAGTATTTT. Amino acids: CASSMRLAGTDTQYF. Drawing the rest from reference TRBV5-6 and TRBJ2-3, the complete variable domain is DAGVTQSPTHLIKTRGQQVTLRCSPKSGHDTVSWYQQALGQGPQFIFQYYEEEERQRGNFPDRFSGHQFPNYSSELNVNALLLGDSALYLCASSMRLAGTDTQYFGPGTRLTVL.

The rearrangement joins TRBV2 to TRBJ2-4; TRBD1 aligns across 10 bases. CDR1 is SNHLY, CDR2 FYNNEI, per germline. The CDR3 spans 14 residues. The V gene end was trimmed by 2 bases and the J gene end by 9 bases; junction bases not matched to a gene: 4. The CDR3 sequence is CASSELDRGGIQYF. DNA of the CDR3: TGTGCCAGCAGTGAATTGGACAGGGGGGGCATTCAGTACTTC.

The V gene is TRBV6-4, the J gene TRBJ2-2, with D perhaps TRBD2 (5 bases). This CDR3 is built from 14 residues. CDR1 is MRHNA, CDR2 SNTAGT, per germline. V lost 4 bases and J 6 bases, leaving 12 bases between the germline ends. The CDR3 sequence is CASSVQTSSGELFF. For the CDR3, the DNA is TGTGCCAGCAGTGTTCAAACTAGTTCCGGGGAGCTGTTTTTT.

The V call is TRBV3-1 (or the pseudogene TRBV3-2), the J call TRBJ1-2; D ambiguous. The length of the CDR3 is 12 residues. Germline V gene sequence: CDR1 LGHDT, CDR2 YNNKEL (reference sequence). V lost 5 bases to trimming and J lost 7 bases, with 11 bases between them. The CDR3 sequence is CASSKPGSGYTF. CDR3 DNA sequence: TGTGCCAGCAGCAAGCCTGGGAGTGGCTACACCTTC.